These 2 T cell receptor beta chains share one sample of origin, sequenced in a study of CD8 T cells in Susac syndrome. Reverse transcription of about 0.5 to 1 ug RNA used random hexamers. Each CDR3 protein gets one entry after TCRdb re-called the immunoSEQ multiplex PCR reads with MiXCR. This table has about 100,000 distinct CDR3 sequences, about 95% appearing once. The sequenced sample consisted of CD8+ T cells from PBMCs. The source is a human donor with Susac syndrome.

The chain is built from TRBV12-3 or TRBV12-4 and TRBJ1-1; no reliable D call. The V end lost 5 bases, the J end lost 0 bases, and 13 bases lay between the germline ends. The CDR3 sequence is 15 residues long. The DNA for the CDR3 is TGTGCCAGCAGTCCAAAACGACGGATGAACACTGAAGCTTTCTTT. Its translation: CASSPKRRMNTEAFF.

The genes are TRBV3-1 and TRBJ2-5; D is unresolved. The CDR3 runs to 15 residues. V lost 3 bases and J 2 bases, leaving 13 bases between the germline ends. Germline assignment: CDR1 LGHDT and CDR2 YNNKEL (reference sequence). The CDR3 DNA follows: TGTGCCAGCAGCCATCTAACTGGGGTTCAAGAGACCCAGTACTTC. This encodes CASSHLTGVQETQYF.